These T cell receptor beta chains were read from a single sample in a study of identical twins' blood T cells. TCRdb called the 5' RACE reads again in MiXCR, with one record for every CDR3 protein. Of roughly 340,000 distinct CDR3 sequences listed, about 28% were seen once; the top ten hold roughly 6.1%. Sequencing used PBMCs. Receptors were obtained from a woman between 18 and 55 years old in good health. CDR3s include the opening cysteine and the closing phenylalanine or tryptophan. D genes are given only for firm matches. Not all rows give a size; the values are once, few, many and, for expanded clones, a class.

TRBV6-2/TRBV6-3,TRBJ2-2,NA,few,CASSYDPANTGELFF,TGTGCCAGCAGTTACGATCCCGCGAACACCGGGGAGCTGTTTTTT
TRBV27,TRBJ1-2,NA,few,CASSSLGGSYGYTF,TGTGCCAGCAGTTCACTCGGGGGGAGCTATGGCTACACCTTC
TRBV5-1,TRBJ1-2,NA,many,CASSLGVLDGYTF,TGCGCCAGCAGCTTGGGGGTACTGGACGGCTACACCTTC
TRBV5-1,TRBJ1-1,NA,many,CASSLTAETAEAFF,TGCGCCAGCAGCTTGACTGCCGAAACCGCTGAAGCTTTCTTT
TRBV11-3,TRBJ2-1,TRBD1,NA,CASSYRGLSEQFF,TGTGCCAGCAGCTACAGGGGGCTTAGTGAGCAGTTCTTC
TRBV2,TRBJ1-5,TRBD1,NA,CASRARPGQANQPQHF,TGTGCCAGCAGGGCACGTCCGGGACAGGCAAATCAGCCCCAGCATTTT
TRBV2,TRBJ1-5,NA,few,CASMRGRSQPQHF,TGTGCCAGCATGCGGGGTCGGAGTCAGCCCCAGCATTTT
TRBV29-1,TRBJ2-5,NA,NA,CSVDTSRGYSQETQYF,TGCAGCGTTGATACTTCCCGCGGCTATAGCCAAGAGACCCAGTACTTC
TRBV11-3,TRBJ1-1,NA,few,CASSLPYREGGTEAFF,TGTGCCAGCAGCTTGCCCTACAGGGAAGGTGGCACTGAAGCTTTCTTT
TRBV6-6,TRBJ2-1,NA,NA,CASQPSSYNEQFF,TGTGCCAGCCAGCCGAGCTCCTACAATGAGCAGTTCTTC
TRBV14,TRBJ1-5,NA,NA,CASSPLKGVHSNQPEHF,TGTGCCAGCAGCCCACTAAAGGGCGTCCATAGCAATCAGCCCGAGCATTTT
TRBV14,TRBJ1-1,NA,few,CASSQEMGGLVAFF,TGTGCCAGCAGCCAAGAGATGGGAGGTCTTGTTGCTTTCTTT
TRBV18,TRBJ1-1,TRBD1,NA,CASSPNTPGTGGTEAFF,TGTGCCAGCTCACCCAATACCCCCGGGACAGGGGGGACTGAAGCTTTCTTT
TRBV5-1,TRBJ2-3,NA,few,CASSGGSLDTQYF,TGCGCCAGCAGCGGGGGATCCTTAGATACGCAGTATTTT
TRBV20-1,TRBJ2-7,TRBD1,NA,CSARSGTGDISYEQYF,TGCAGTGCTAGATCCGGGACAGGCGATATCTCCTACGAGCAGTACTTC
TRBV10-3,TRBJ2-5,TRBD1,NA,CAISGDSQETQYF,TGTGCCATCAGTGGGGACAGCCAAGAGACCCAGTACTTC
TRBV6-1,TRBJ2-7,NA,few,CASSRQFDVAGQYF,TGTGCCAGCAGTCGACAGTTTGACGTCGCCGGGCAGTACTTC
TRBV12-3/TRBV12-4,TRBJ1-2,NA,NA,CASSLGNGNYGYTF,TGTGCCAGCAGTTTAGGGAACGGTAACTATGGCTACACCTTC
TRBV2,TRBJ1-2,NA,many,CASGGNYGYTF,TGTGCCAGCGGGGGGAACTATGGCTACACCTTC
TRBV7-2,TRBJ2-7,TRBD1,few,CASSLTRDSRIDEQYF,TGTGCCAGCAGCCTTACTCGGGACAGTAGGATCGACGAGCAGTACTTC
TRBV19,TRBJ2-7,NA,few,CASSTQTRTYEQYF,TGTGCCAGTAGTACCCAGACACGGACTTACGAGCAGTACTTC
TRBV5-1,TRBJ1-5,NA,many,CASSFSGLNQPQHF,TGCGCCAGCAGCTTTTCTGGTTTGAATCAGCCCCAGCATTTT
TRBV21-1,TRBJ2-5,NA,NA,CASSMTGLRTQYF,TGTGCCAGCAGCATGACAGGGTTGAGGACCCAGTACTTC
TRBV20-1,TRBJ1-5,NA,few,CSAGTTHHQPQHF,TGCAGTGCTGGGACCACCCATCATCAGCCCCAGCATTTT
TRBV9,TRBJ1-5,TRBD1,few,CASSGTGKGQPQHF,TGTGCCAGCAGCGGGACAGGAAAAGGCCAGCCCCAGCATTTT
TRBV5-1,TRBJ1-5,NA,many,CASSLQPGLFQPQHF,TGCGCCAGCAGCTTGCAGCCCGGGCTTTTCCAGCCCCAGCATTTT
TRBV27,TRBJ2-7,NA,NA,CASSLYPASLSYEQYF,TGTGCCAGCAGTTTGTACCCGGCCAGTCTGAGTTACGAGCAGTACTTC
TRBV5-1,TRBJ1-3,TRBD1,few,CASSPGQGGYTIYF,TGCGCCAGCAGCCCGGGACAGGGGGGATACACCATATATTTT
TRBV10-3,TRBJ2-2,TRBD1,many,CAISDPGQGDTTGELFF,TGTGCCATCAGTGACCCGGGACAGGGGGACACCACCGGGGAGCTGTTTTTT
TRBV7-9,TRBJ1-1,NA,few,CASSAGNRAGEMNTEAFF,TGTGCCAGCAGCGCTGGAAATCGGGCAGGGGAGATGAACACTGAAGCTTTCTTT
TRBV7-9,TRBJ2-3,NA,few,CAGGGSDTQYF,TGTGCCGGTGGGGGCTCGGATACGCAGTATTTT
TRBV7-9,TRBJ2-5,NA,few,CASSMWPSRETQYF,TGTGCCAGCAGTATGTGGCCTAGCCGAGAGACCCAGTACTTC
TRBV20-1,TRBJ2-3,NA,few,CSAEEVDTQYF,TGCAGTGCTGAGGAGGTGGATACGCAGTATTTT
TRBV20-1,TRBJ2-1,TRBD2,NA,CSASDRTRMSINEQFF,TGCAGTGCTAGCGATCGGACTAGAATGAGCATAAATGAGCAGTTCTTC
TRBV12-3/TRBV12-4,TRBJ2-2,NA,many,CASSFFTGELFF,TGTGCCAGCAGTTTCTTCACCGGGGAGCTGTTTTTT
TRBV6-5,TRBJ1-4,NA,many,CASRNLGTNEKLFF,TGTGCCAGCAGGAACTTGGGAACTAATGAAAAACTGTTTTTT
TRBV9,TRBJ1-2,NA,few,CASSVANRVEGDGYTF,TGTGCCAGCAGCGTAGCCAACAGGGTTGAGGGAGATGGCTACACCTTC
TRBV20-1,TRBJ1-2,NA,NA,CSASQGRGYTF,TGCAGTGCATCGCAGGGTAGGGGCTACACCTTC
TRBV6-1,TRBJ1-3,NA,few,CASSEVEDSGNTIYF,TGTGCCAGCAGTGAAGTGGAGGACTCTGGAAACACCATATATTTT
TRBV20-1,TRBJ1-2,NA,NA,CSAYTGILDGYTF,TGCAGTGCTTATACAGGGATATTGGATGGCTACACCTTC
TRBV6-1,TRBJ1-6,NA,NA,CASRPASSYNSPLHF,TGTGCCAGCAGGCCTGCTAGCTCCTATAATTCACCCCTCCACTTT